These 14 T cell receptor beta chains were all obtained from the same sample, sequenced in a study of identifying expanded T cells in peripheral blood. Libraries were prepared by immunoSEQ multiplex PCR; TCRdb keeps only in-frame clonotypes and omits some of them. The data contain some 78,000 clones, 80% to 90% of them singletons. Sequencing was performed on blood. The receptors were sampled from a person between 18 and 75 years old in good health.

The chain employs TRBV6-5 and TRBJ1-1; a possible D gene is TRBD1 (5 bases). Trimming took off 6 bases at V and 4 bases at J, with 12 bases between the two ends. This CDR3 contains 13 residues. The germline CDR1 and CDR2 sequences are MNHEY and SVGAGI. In DNA form, the CDR3 reads TGTGCCAGCAGATCGGGGGGTTTCACTGAAGCTTTCTTT. Translating it yields CASRSGGFTEAFF.

The chain carries TRBV28 and TRBJ2-7, with 9 bases fitting TRBD2. After removal of 1 base from V and 5 bases from J, the junction contained 12 bases not matched to a gene. The CDR3 runs 17 residues. CDR1 and CDR2 (germline): MDHEN, SYDVKM. The CDR3 region has the DNA TGTGCCAGCAGTTTATCCGGGCTTAGCGGGAGAATTGACGAGCAGTACTTC. It encodes CASSLSGLSGRIDEQYF.

The chain employs TRBV7-2 and TRBJ2-3; TRBD2 matches 15 bases. The CDR3 totals 17 residues. CDR1 SGHTA and CDR2 FQGNSA come from the germline V gene. Unmatched junction bases numbered 5, after V lost 4 bases and J lost 3 bases. The CDR3 region has the DNA TGTGCCAGCAGCTCACCCGGGACTAGCGGGAGGACAGATACGCAGTATTTT. It specifies CASSSPGTSGRTDTQYF.

This chain links TRBV27 with TRBJ2-2, with a possible D match to TRBD2 (6 bases). V was shortened by 7 bases and J by 5 bases, with 20 bases between the two germline ends. The CDR3 consists of 16 residues. Germline-derived CDR1 and CDR2 are MNHEY and SMNVEV (reference sequence). CDR3 amino acids: CASTLLGDSPTGELFF. CDR3 bases: TGTGCCAGCACCCTTTTGGGGGACTCCCCGACCGGGGAGCTGTTTTTT.

This chain links TRBV10-3 with TRBJ2-5; TRBD2 matches 12 bases. This CDR3 is 16 amino acids long. The germline CDR1 and CDR2 sequences are ENHRY and SYGVKD. Trimming took 3 bases from V and 2 from J; bases not matched to a gene: 4. CDR3 residues: CAISETGLAGQETQYF. DNA of the CDR3: TGTGCCATCAGTGAAACCGGACTAGCGGGGCAAGAGACCCAGTACTTC.

The chain combines TRBV7-9 with TRBJ2-2; D is perhaps TRBD1 or TRBD2 (5 bases each). Germline CDR1 SEHNR, CDR2 FQNEAQ (reference sequence). V was clipped by 6 bases and J by 6 bases, with 11 bases between them. This CDR3 is 13 amino acids long. CDR3 loop: CASSWDAAGELFF. DNA for the CDR3: TGTGCCAGCAGTTGGGACGCAGCCGGGGAGCTGTTTTTT.

J is TRBJ2-1 and V is TRBV7-3; D is uncertain. With 5 bases removed from V and 6 bases from J, the gap between germline ends came to 14 bases. Germline V gene data show CDR1 as SGHTA and CDR2 as FQGTGA. CDR3 length: 14 residues. CDR3 DNA sequence: TGTGCCAGCAGCCCCCGCGTGACTGCCAATGAGCAGTTCTTC. It codes for CASSPRVTANEQFF.

CDR3: CASSTSGSTGELFF. CDR3 bases: TGTGCCAGCAGTACTAGCGGCTCCACCGGGGAGCTGTTTTTT. V and J are TRBV27 and TRBJ2-2; 8 nucleotides line up with TRBD2. V lost 5 bases, J lost 4 bases, and 3 bases stayed unmatched. This CDR3 is built from 14 residues. Germline values: CDR1 MNHEY, CDR2 SMNVEV (reference sequence).

The chain carries TRBV28 and TRBJ2-1, with 8 bases lining up with TRBD2. Germline V CDR1 and CDR2: MDHEN, SYDVKM. This CDR3 has 16 residues. After removal of 5 bases from V and 0 bases from J, the junction contained 6 bases not matched to a gene. Here the CDR3 reads CASSPPSGSSYNEQFF. The CDR3 nucleotides read TGTGCCAGCAGTCCACCGAGCGGGAGCTCCTACAATGAGCAGTTCTTC.

The chain links TRBV6-6 to TRBJ2-2; tentatively, D is TRBD1 or TRBD2 (7 bases each). V was clipped by 10 bases and J by 7 bases, with 22 bases between them. This CDR3 spans 15 amino acids. Germline V gives CDR1 MNHNY, CDR2 SVGAGI (reference sequence). The CDR3 protein is CATQGGVASHGELFF. The CDR3 DNA follows: TGTGCCACCCAGGGGGGGGTAGCGTCCCACGGGGAGCTGTTTTTT.

V gene TRBV6-5 combines with J gene TRBJ2-1, with D perhaps matching TRBD1 or TRBD2 (5 bases each). Germline loops: CDR1 MNHEY, CDR2 SVGAGI. This CDR3 is built from 16 residues. V was shortened by 2 bases and J by 10 bases, with 21 bases between the two germline ends. The CDR3 nucleotides read TGTGCCAGCAGTTACATAAGGGACGACGGTCGCTTGGAGCAGTTCTTC. Amino acid sequence: CASSYIRDDGRLEQFF.

As to this clone: The junction and the germline gene differ at one end; a read error may be behind it. The chain joins TRBV7-7 to TRBJ2-3; 12 nucleotides align to TRBD2. The CDR3 totals 15 residues. Germline values: CDR1 SSHAT, CDR2 FNYEAQ (reference sequence). The CDR3 DNA sequence: TGTGCTAGCAGCCGAGGGACTAGCGGGTTGGATACGCAGTATTTT. Residues: CASSRGTSGLDTQYF.

The rearrangement links TRBV14 to TRBJ1-1, with a tentative D call TRBD1 (5 bases). This CDR3 has 13 residues. The germline V gene has CDR1 SGHDN and CDR2 FVKESK. The germline V and J ends were trimmed by 5 bases and 4 bases, with 11 bases remaining between them. The CDR3 DNA is TGTGCCAGCAGCGGGACTGGAGGCACTGAAGCTTTCTTT. Protein sequence: CASSGTGGTEAFF.

This chain uses TRBV11-3 with TRBJ2-1; 9 positions agree with TRBD1. The CDR3 runs to 15 residues. The trim removed 5 bases at V and 9 bases at J, leaving 11 bases unmatched. In germline, CDR1 is SGHNT, CDR2 YENEEA. CDR3 in DNA: TGTGCCAGCAGCGGCCCGGGACAGGGTGATGGTGAGCAGTTCTTC. Amino acid sequence: CASSGPGQGDGEQFF.